Sequencing of this TCR beta chain was carried out in a study of T cells in Graves' hyperthyroidism and ophthalmopathy (dated by TCRdb to between 2018 and 2020). As for the study more broadly: Peripheral blood samples were taken at initial diagnosis, before any treatment was given. To identify TCR V-J signatures that set the groups apart, the researchers used a discovery cohort of more than 95 patients, made up of around 40 with Graves' ophthalmopathy and about 60 with stable Graves' hyperthyroidism. An independent validation cohort of under 20 hyperthyroidism patients and roughly 16 patients who later progressed to ophthalmopathy tested prospective prediction of ophthalmopathy. Once sampling was done, hyperthyroidism patients were given methimazole at a starting dose of 30 mg daily, whereas ophthalmopathy patients were given high-dose intravenous methylprednisolone. The paper describes TCR Vbeta CDR3 sequencing of some 130 peripheral blood samples, made up of about 40 ophthalmopathy patients, 70 to 80 hyperthyroidism patients and 17 progressor patients. In roughly six Graves' hyperthyroidism patients, the study also compared T-cell repertoires from thyroid tissue with T-cell repertoires from blood. For training and testing, the approximately 97 patients in the discovery cohort were randomly divided in a 7:3 ratio.

Paper-wide results and their limitations: In validation, the model predicted progression to ophthalmopathy a median of around six months before onset, with about 71% sensitivity and about 72% specificity. Most expanded thyroid clonotypes (frequency above 0.001) were also detected in blood, a finding suggesting that blood repertoires may reflect thyroid immune responses. A 13 V-J signature model separated ophthalmopathy from stable hyperthyroidism, with about 90% sensitivity and 81.08% specificity in cross-validation and 80%/75% in testing. Sample size was not statistically predetermined, and blinding of investigators to group allocation was not performed.

This clonotype was seen more than once but under ten times. Its antigen is unknown. No much larger clone is present one base from it, and per-base qualities are unavailable. Amplification of TCR beta CDR3 regions was carried out from RNA transcripts. The first round of RT-PCR for the TCR CDR3 was performed with the HTBI primer set and the Qiagen OneStep RT-PCR kit. The libraries were constructed in a second round of multiplex PCR and then size-selected and purified. Paired-end sequencing of the libraries was performed with 100 bp reads on an Illumina HiSeq2000. In the source study's methods: SOAPnuke was used to process the raw data, removing reads that contained adapters or uncalled bases, had a mean Phred below 15, or lacked an exact match to the constant primer or identifier. COPE v1.2.5 was used to merge high-quality paired reads, and clonotypes were defined as unique nucleotide sequences. Clonotypes were aligned to IMGT TRBV, TRBD and TRBJ reference segments using MiTCR v1.1. Only V-J combinations with frequency above 0.0001, covering 99% to 99.2% of repertoires, were analysed. A TCS score was defined as the ratio between F50 (clonal expansion) and ExV (chaos), using BLOSUM62-based TCRdist between CDR3 peptides within each V-J. Welch's t-statistics and random forest reduced roughly 540 V-J features to 13, which were used in a naive Bayes classifier (R e1071). The similarity between thyroid and blood repertoires was quantified using the Morisita-Horn index. The public reads were reanalyzed by TCRdb: fastp trimming at Q25, MiXCR alignment, in-frame beta chains only. Identical CDR3 protein sequences are pooled into one entry, listed with their most common genes and DNA. The V and J calls come from TCRdb's annotation, not from the publication. A total of 750,000 to 900,000 distinct CDR3 sequences appear in this sample, more than 30% of them only once. The biggest ten clones account for 8.9% of the sample.

A patient counted as having stable Graves' hyperthyroidism if no progression to ophthalmopathy occurred over 18 months of follow-up. Hyperthyroidism patients were newly diagnosed, with disease duration under 2 months, and aged 18 to 65 years. Any patient with an uncontrolled infection, another autoimmune disease, pregnancy or lactation was excluded. Diagnoses were established on the basis of clinical symptoms, serum thyroxine and TRAb, thyroid ultrasound, and orbital computed tomography. Ficoll-Paque density gradient centrifugation was used to isolate PBMCs from around 10 ml of fresh peripheral blood. Trizol reagent was used to extract total RNA, and RNA quality was then checked on an Agilent 2100 Bioanalyzer. Relative to germline, V is 10 bases shorter and J is 6 bases shorter, with 13 bases between their ends. The CDR3 spans 11 residues, from the cysteine through the phenylalanine. Only the CDR3 DNA is retained, 33 bases long and in frame from the first base. The germline V gene specifies SGHRS as CDR1 and YFSETQ as CDR2.

The chain is assembled from TRBV5-1 and TRBJ1-2; the D region possibly corresponds to TRBD1 (5 bases align). What was sequenced was blood. This receptor was obtained from a man younger than 35 with Graves' hyperthyroidism. The DNA reads as follows: TGCGCCTCCAGGGAGCTCCATGGCTACACCTTC. The translation is CASRELHGYTF.